These T cell receptor beta chains were read from a single sample in a study of cytotoxic CD8 clonotypes in ibrutinib-treated CLL. Generated by immunoSEQ multiplex PCR, the TCRdb table keeps only in-frame clones and is missing some. The profile shows fewer than 300,000 clones, approximately 76% of them singletons. The specimen was PBMCs, collected at disease progression, from a patient treated with ibrutinib. Receptors were obtained from a human donor with chronic lymphocytic leukemia. Both conserved end residues are part of each CDR3. Fields, in order: D gene, V gene, CDR3 protein. D genes are given only for firm matches.

D gene: -
V gene: TRBV4-1
CDR3 protein: CASSQEGARPNQPQHF

D gene: -
V gene: TRBV5-1
CDR3 protein: CASSLDQWGGYTF

D gene: -
V gene: TRBV5-6
CDR3 protein: CASSLLGSGTEAFF

D gene: TRBD1
V gene: TRBV5-1
CDR3 protein: CASSPDRDQPQHF

D gene: -
V gene: TRBV4-1
CDR3 protein: CASSRELSGNTIYF

D gene: -
V gene: TRBV18
CDR3 protein: CASSPLAVRYNEQFF

D gene: -
V gene: TRBV4-2
CDR3 protein: CASSQGVGKTVSDTGELFF

D gene: -
V gene: TRBV21-1
CDR3 protein: CASKGLAGPSYEQYF

D gene: TRBD2
V gene: TRBV2
CDR3 protein: CAGFRLAGQETQYF

D gene: -
V gene: TRBV5-1
CDR3 protein: CASSLGDKTGSNQPQHF

D gene: -
V gene: TRBV5-5
CDR3 protein: CASSGGRWAINEQFF

D gene: -
V gene: TRBV28
CDR3 protein: CASSLNGVLAKNIQYF

D gene: -
V gene: TRBV7-2
CDR3 protein: CASSLSQTTDTQYF

D gene: -
V gene: TRBV13
CDR3 protein: CASSLIGERPQHF

D gene: -
V gene: TRBV11-2
CDR3 protein: CASSFGTTGELFF

D gene: -
V gene: TRBV20-1
CDR3 protein: CSASGTYEQYF

D gene: TRBD2
V gene: TRBV6-5
CDR3 protein: CASTRAGGYNEQFF

D gene: TRBD1
V gene: TRBV18
CDR3 protein: CASSPLGQGILETQYF

D gene: -
V gene: TRBV2
CDR3 protein: CAILYPTGIAWGKQYF

D gene: TRBD1
V gene: TRBV7-6
CDR3 protein: CASSLGPSGGLGGYTF

D gene: -
V gene: TRBV28
CDR3 protein: CASSFRGPGGYTF

D gene: -
V gene: TRBV29-1
CDR3 protein: CSVEYRSGEQYF

D gene: -
V gene: TRBV6-5
CDR3 protein: CASSYFCLRGTQYF

D gene: TRBD1
V gene: TRBV5-6
CDR3 protein: CASSSSGGTEAFF

D gene: -
V gene: TRBV2
CDR3 protein: CASTNNGYEQYF

D gene: TRBD1
V gene: TRBV27
CDR3 protein: CASSLFPDRGNTEAFF

D gene: -
V gene: TRBV19
CDR3 protein: CASSMWAGLPYEQYF

D gene: TRBD2
V gene: TRBV7-8
CDR3 protein: CASSLLGLLAGAETQYF

D gene: -
V gene: TRBV9
CDR3 protein: CASSVATGRTYEQYF

D gene: TRBD2
V gene: TRBV18
CDR3 protein: CASSPLAGGPQETQYF

D gene: -
V gene: TRBV14
CDR3 protein: CASSTRSSPNSVYTF

D gene: -
V gene: TRBV7-6
CDR3 protein: CASSGGPQQPQHF

D gene: -
V gene: TRBV28
CDR3 protein: CASSLGSITEAFF

D gene: TRBD2
V gene: TRBV29-1
CDR3 protein: CSVERLAGTGETQYF

D gene: TRBD1
V gene: TRBV27
CDR3 protein: CASSFGQAYEQYF

D gene: -
V gene: TRBV5-1
CDR3 protein: CASSLGPGITDTQYF

D gene: TRBD1
V gene: TRBV15
CDR3 protein: CATSSRGSNEQYF

D gene: TRBD1
V gene: TRBV7-2
CDR3 protein: CASSLEAGQGLEKLFF

D gene: TRBD2
V gene: TRBV7-9
CDR3 protein: CASSQRGGADTQYF

D gene: TRBD2
V gene: TRBV4-3
CDR3 protein: CASSPQGLAGYNEQFF

D gene: -
V gene: TRBV21-1
CDR3 protein: CASSKGSTGLLMSSYNEQFF

D gene: -
V gene: TRBV9
CDR3 protein: CASSVAVNQPQHF

D gene: -
V gene: TRBV10-3
CDR3 protein: CAISVYWRTEAFF

D gene: TRBD1
V gene: TRBV19
CDR3 protein: CASRPGQGANKDTEAFF

D gene: -
V gene: TRBV27
CDR3 protein: CASSPLSGARETQYF